This TCR beta chain derives from a study of cytomegalovirus exposure and HLA in healthy donors. Profiling relied on immunoSEQ multiplex PCR, and the TCRdb table lists in-frame clones only, not all of them. Seen here are 120,000 or so clones, 80% to 90% observed once, and the top ten hold about 4.4%. V gave up 5 bases and J gave up 7 bases; unmatched junction bases: 5. Germline-derived CDR1 and CDR2 are MNHEY and SVGAGI. The CDR3 is 14 residues long. General study points: In vitro testing confirmed a few CMV-associated chains as specific for CMV antigens. Cytomegalovirus status was reportedly diagnosed by the classifier with high sensitivity and specificity.

Points on this clone: Antigen unknown.

The specimen sequenced was PBMCs. The chain links TRBV6-5 to TRBJ1-6; 7 bases map to TRBD1. The source of this sequence is a young man in good health and CMV-seropositive. DNA of the CDR3: TGTGCCAGCAGTCCGACAGGGATAAATTCACCCCTCCACTTT. Encoded protein: CASSPTGINSPLHF.